Ten or more counts support the clone carrying this T cell receptor (beta chain). Its matching antigen is unknown. The read finishes 3 residues shy of the CDR3 end, and the germline J gene is used to complete it. Clones were sequenced by immunoSEQ multiplex PCR, and TCRdb holds only the in-frame ones, with some missing. This sample has about 35,000 clones, each found more than once. This sample was taken from a study of T cell clonality in common variable immunodeficiency. General study points: CVID subjects showed higher TCRbeta clonality than healthy controls.

This CDR3 region has 16 residues. The V and J ends lost 5 bases and 5 bases respectively, with 22 bases between them. Germline V gives CDR1 SGHRS, CDR2 YFSETQ. The chain recombines TRBV5-1 with TRBJ2-5, with D possibly being TRBD1 (6 bases). The sample taken for sequencing was peripheral blood mononuclear cells. The clonotype was recovered from a person aged 18-70 years in good health. The DNA read from the CDR3 is TGCGCCAGCAGTCCAGGGGAGATGAACGTGGTGGAGACC. This encodes CASSPGEMNVVET. The whole CDR3 protein reads CASSPGEMNVVETQYF.